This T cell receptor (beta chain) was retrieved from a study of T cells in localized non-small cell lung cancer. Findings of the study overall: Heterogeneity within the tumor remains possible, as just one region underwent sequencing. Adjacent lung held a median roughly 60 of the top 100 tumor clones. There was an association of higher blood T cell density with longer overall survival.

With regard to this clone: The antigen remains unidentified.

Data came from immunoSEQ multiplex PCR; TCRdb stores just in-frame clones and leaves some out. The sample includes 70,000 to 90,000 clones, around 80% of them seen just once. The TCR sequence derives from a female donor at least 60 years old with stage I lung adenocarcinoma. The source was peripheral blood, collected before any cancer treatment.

The CDR3 here is CASGPSSYNEQFF. CDR3 DNA: TGTGCTAGTGGCCCGAGCTCCTACAATGAGCAGTTCTTC. The chain has TRBV12-5 and TRBJ2-1; D is unclear. The CDR3 has 13 amino acids. Trimming stripped 6 bases from V and 0 bases from J, with 6 bases between. CDR1 is LGHNT and CDR2 is FRNRAP in the germline V gene.